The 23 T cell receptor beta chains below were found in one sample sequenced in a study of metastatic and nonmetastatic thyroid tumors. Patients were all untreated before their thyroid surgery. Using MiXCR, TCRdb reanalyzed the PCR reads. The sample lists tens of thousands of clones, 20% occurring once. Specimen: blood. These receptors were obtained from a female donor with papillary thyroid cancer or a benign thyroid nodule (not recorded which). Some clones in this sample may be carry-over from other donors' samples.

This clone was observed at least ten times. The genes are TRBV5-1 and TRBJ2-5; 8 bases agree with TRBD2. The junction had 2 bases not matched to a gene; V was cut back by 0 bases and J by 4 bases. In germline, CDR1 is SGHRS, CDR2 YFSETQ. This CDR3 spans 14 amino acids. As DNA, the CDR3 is TGCGCCAGCAGCTTGGCCACTAGCGGAGAGACCCAGTACTTC. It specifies CASSLATSGETQYF.

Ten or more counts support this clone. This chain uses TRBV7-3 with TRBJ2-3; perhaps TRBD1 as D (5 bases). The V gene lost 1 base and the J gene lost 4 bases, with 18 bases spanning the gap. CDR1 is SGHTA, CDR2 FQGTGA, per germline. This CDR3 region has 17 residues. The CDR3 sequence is CASSLRRSRGGPDTQYF. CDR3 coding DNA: TGTGCCAGCAGCTTAAGGCGGAGTAGGGGCGGACCAGATACGCAGTATTTT.

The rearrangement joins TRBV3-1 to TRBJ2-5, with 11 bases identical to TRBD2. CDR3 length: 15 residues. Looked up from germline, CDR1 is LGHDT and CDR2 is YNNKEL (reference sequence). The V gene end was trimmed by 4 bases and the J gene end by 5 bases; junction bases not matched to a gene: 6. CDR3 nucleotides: TGTGCCAGCAGCCGCTTACTAGCGGGAGTTGAGACCCAGTACTTC. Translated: CASSRLLAGVETQYF.

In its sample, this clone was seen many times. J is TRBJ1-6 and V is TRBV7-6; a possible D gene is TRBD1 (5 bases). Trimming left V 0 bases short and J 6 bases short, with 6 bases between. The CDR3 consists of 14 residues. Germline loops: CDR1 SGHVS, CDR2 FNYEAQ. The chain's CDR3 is CASSLAGVNSPLHF. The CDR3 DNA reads TGTGCCAGCAGCTTAGCGGGGGTTAATTCACCCCTCCACTTT.

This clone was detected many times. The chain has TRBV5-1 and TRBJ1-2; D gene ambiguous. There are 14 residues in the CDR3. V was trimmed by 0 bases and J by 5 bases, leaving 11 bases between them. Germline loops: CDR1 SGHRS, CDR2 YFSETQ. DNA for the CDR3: TGCGCCAGCAGCTTGGACCCGGGTCCTTATGGCTACACCTTC. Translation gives CASSLDPGPYGYTF.

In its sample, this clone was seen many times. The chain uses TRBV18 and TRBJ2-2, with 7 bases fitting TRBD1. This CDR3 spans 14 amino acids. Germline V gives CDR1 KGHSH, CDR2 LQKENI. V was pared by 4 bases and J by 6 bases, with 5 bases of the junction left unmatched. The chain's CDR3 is CASSQRQGSGELFF. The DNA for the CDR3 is TGTGCCAGCTCACAAAGACAGGGCTCCGGGGAGCTGTTTTTT.

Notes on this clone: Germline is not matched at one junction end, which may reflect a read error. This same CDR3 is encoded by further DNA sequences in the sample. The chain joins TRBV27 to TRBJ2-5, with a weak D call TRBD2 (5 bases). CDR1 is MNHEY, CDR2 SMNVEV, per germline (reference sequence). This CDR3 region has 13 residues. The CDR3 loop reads CASRSRGLETQYF. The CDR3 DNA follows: TGCGCCAGCAGATCCCGAGGACTGGAGACCCAGTACTTC.

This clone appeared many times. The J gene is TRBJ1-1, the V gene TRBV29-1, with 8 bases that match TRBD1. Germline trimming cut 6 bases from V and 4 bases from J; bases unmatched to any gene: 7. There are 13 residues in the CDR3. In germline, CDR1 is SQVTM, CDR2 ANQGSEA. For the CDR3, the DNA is TGCAGCGTACGACAGGGGTATGGCACTGAAGCTTTCTTT. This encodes CSVRQGYGTEAFF.

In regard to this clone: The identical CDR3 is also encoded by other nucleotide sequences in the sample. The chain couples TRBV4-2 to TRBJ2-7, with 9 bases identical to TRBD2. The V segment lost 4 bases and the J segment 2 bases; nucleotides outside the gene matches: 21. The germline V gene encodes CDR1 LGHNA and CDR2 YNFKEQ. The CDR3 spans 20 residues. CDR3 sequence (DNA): TGTGCCAGCAGCCCGGGACGGGGGAAGACTAGCGGTAAGAATCCCTACGAGCAGTACTTC. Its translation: CASSPGRGKTSGKNPYEQYF.

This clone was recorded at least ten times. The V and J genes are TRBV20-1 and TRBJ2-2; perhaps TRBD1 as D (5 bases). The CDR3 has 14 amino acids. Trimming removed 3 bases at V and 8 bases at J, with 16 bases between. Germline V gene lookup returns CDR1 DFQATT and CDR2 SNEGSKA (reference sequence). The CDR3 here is CSASPRVIWGELFF. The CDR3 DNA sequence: TGCAGTGCTAGCCCCAGGGTTATTTGGGGGGAGCTGTTTTTT.

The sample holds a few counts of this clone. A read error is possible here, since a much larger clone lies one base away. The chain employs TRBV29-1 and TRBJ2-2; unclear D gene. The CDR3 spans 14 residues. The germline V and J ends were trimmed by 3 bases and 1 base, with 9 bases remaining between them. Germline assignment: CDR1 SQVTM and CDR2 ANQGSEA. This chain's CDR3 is CSVDSVENTGELFF. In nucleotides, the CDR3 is TGCAGCGTTGACTCTGTCGAGAACACCGGGGAGCTGTTTTTT.

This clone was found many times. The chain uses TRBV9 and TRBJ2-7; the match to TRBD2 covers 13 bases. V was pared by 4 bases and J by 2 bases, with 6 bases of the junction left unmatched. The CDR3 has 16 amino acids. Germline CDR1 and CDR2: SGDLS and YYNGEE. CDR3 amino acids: CASSPRTSGGTYEQYF. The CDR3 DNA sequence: TGTGCCAGCAGCCCCCGGACTAGCGGGGGAACCTACGAGCAGTACTTC.

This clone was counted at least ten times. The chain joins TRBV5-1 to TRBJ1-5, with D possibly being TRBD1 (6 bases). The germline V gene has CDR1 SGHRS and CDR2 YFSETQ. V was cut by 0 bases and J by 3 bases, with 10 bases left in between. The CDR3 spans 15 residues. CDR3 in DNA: TGCGCCAGCAGCTTGGGGGACAATCCCAATCAGCCCCAGCATTTT. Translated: CASSLGDNPNQPQHF.

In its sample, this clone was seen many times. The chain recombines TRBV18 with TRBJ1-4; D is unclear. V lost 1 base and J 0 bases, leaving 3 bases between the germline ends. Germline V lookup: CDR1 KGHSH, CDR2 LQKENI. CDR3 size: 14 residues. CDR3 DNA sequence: TGTGCCAGCTCACCACAGACAACTAATGAAAAACTGTTTTTT. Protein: CASSPQTTNEKLFF.

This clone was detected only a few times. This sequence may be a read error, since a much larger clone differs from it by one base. The CDR3: CAISSKGATEAFF. CDR3 DNA: TGTGCCATCAGCTCAAAGGGGGCAACTGAAGCTTTCTTT. The J gene is TRBJ1-1, the V gene TRBV2; 7 nucleotides align to TRBD1. The germline V gene encodes CDR1 SNHLY and CDR2 FYNNEI. The CDR3 contains 13 residues. V was pared by 10 bases and J by 5 bases, with 10 bases of the junction left unmatched.

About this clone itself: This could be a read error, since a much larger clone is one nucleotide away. The CDR3 spells CASSFGLLAAETQYF. The CDR3 region has the DNA TGCGCCAGCAGCTTTGGATTACTAGCCGCCGAGACCCAGTACTTC. This chain uses TRBV5-1 with TRBJ2-5; D possibly corresponds to TRBD2 (6 bases). V was shortened by 2 bases and J by 5 bases, with 16 bases between the two germline ends. This CDR3 region has 15 residues. Per the germline V gene, CDR1 is SGHRS and CDR2 is YFSETQ.

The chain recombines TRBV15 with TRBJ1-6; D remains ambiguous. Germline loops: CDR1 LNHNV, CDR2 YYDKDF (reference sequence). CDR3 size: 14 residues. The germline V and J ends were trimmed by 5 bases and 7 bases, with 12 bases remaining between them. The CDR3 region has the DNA TGTGCCACCAGCTACCCGGAGAAAAATTCACCCCTCCACTTT. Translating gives CATSYPEKNSPLHF.

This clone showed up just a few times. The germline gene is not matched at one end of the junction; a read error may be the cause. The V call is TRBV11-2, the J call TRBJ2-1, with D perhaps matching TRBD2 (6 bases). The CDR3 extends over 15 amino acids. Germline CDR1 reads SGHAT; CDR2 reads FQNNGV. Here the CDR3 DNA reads TGTGCCAGCAGCCCGACTAGAGGGAGTAGGAATGAGCAGCTCTTC. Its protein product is CASSPTRGSRNEQLF.

The CDR3 DNA is TGTGCCAGCAGTCTCGGACGGGACCAAGAGACCCAGTACTTC. Translation: CASSLGRDQETQYF. The V and J genes are TRBV5-4 and TRBJ2-5; D gene unclear. Trimming left V 5 bases short and J 0 bases short, with 11 bases between. CDR1 and CDR2 (germline): SGHNT, YYREEE (reference sequence). The CDR3 consists of 14 residues.

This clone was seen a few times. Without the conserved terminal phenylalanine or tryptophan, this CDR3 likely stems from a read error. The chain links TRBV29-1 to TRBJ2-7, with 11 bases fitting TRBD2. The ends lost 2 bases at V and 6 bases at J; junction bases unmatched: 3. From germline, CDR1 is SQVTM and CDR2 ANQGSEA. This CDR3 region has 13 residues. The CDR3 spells CSVERGTSGEQYL. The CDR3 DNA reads TGCAGCGTTGAAAGGGGGACTAGCGGCGAGCAGTACTTG.

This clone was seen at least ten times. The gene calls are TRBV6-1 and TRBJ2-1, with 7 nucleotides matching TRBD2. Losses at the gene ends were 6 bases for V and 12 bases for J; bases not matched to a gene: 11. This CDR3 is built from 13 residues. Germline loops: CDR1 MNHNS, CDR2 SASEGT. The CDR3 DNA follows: TGTGCCAGCAGCGTTAAGCGGGAAGGGTCGCAGTTCTTC. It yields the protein CASSVKREGSQFF.

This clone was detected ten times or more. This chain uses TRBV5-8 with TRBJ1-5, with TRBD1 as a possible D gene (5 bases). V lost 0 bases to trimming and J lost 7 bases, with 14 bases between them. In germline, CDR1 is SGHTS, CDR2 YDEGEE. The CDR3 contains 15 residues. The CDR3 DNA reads TGTGCCAGCAGCTTGGCAATGGGGGGGACCCAGCCCCAGCATTTT. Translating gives CASSLAMGGTQPQHF.

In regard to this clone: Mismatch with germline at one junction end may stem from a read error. The CDR3 region is CASIPGVGSTDTHYF. The CDR3, as DNA: TGTGCCAGCATCCCGGGTGTTGGCTCCACAGATACGCATTATTTT. The gene calls are TRBV5-5 and TRBJ2-3, with no clear D. This CDR3 contains 15 residues. From germline, CDR1 is SGHKS and CDR2 YYEKEE (reference sequence). Full variable domain (remainder filled in from reference TRBV5-5 and TRBJ2-3): DAGVTQSPTHLIKTRGQQVTLRCSPISGHKSVSWYQQVLGQGPQFIFQYYEKEERGRGNFPDRFSARQFPNYSSELNVNALLLGDSALYLCASIPGVGSTDTHYFGPGTRLTVL.